Sequencing of this T cell receptor (beta chain) was carried out in a study of TIL therapy for anti-PD-1-resistant metastatic lung cancer. Study-wide findings and caveats: Patients were highly selected, enriched for treatment-naive, never-smoker and oncogene-addicted cases. Many TIL product clones were absent from baseline tumor, suggesting clonal contraction.

V was cut by 0 bases and J by 2 bases, with 11 bases left in between. CDR1 and CDR2 (germline): SGHVS, FNYEAQ. There are 16 residues in the CDR3. As for this clone: What it binds is unknown.

Time point specified: pre-treatment sample, taken before nivolumab and TIL therapy. Most excised metastases sampled were pleural nodules or supraclavicular lymph nodes. Tumor harvest preceded PD-1/PD-L1 blockade, followed by nivolumab treatment. This was the immunoSEQ v3 assay. Produced via immunoSEQ multiplex PCR; TCRdb's table is partial and in-frame only. The sample includes tens of thousands of clones, 72% seen only once; the top ten take 7.4%. The sequence was obtained from a person aged 25-79 years with non-small cell lung cancer. The material sequenced was tumor tissue, taken at baseline. The chain carries TRBV7-6 and TRBJ1-3; D call uncertain. CDR3 in amino acids: CASSLATRVAGNTIYF. CDR3 bases: TGTGCCAGCAGCTTAGCGACGAGGGTAGCTGGAAACACCATATATTTT.